This T cell receptor beta chain emerged from a study of T cells after yellow fever vaccination. Study background: Those fractions that held only low numbers of cells were prepared using the SMART-Seq v4 Ultra Low Input RNA kit. General study results and limits: There was a small share of clonotypes that showed up in both the CD4 and CD8 compartments.

This clonotype was counted a few times. Its antigen is as yet unknown. Trimming left V 5 bases short and J 4 bases short, with 9 bases between. CDR1 and CDR2 (germline): SEHNR, FQNEAQ (reference sequence). This CDR3 comprises 13 residues. It was through 5'RACE template switching that TCR cDNA was made, with a universal primer site and UMIs added. TCRdb redid the calling of the 5' RACE reads with MiXCR, one entry per CDR3 protein. The sample carries 350,000 to 450,000 distinct CDR3 sequences, about 19% recorded once. The sequencing here drew on PBMCs, taken before the yellow fever booster vaccination. The gene calls are TRBV7-9 and TRBJ2-1; D gene ambiguous. The TCR sequence derives from a young man who received the YFV17D yellow fever vaccine. The CDR3 loop is CASSQVGYNEQFF. For the CDR3, the DNA is TGTGCCAGCAGCCAAGTAGGATACAATGAGCAGTTCTTC. The entire variable domain, with the rest obtained from reference TRBV7-9 and TRBJ2-1, is as follows: DTGVSQNPRHKITKRGQNVTFRCDPISEHNRLYWYRQTLGQGPEFLTYFQNEAQLEKSRLLSDRFSAERPKGSFSTLEIQRTEQGDSAMYLCASSQVGYNEQFFGPGTRLTVL.